This passage covers 8 T cell receptor beta chains from one sample sequenced in a study of blood T cell repertoires in COVID-19. Sequenced by immunoSEQ multiplex PCR; TCRdb stores in-frame clones only, minus some. Here the sample spans nearly 200,000 clones, roughly nine tenths being singletons. Sequenced: peripheral blood. The receptors originated from a woman aged 70-85 years with acute or convalescent COVID-19.

The CDR3 loop reads CASSRELNTEAFF. The CDR3 DNA follows: TGTGCCAGCAGCCGCGAACTGAACACTGAAGCTTTCTTT. The chain links TRBV7-2 to TRBJ1-1, with D unresolved. Germline V gene data show CDR1 as SGHTA and CDR2 as FQGNSA. Trimming cost V 5 bases and J 0 bases, with 7 bases left between them. This CDR3 has 13 residues.

V and J are TRBV5-7 and TRBJ2-7; no firm D call. TRBV5-7 is an open reading frame, and its role is uncertain. V lost 6 bases, J lost 2 bases, and 12 bases lay in between. This CDR3 comprises 13 residues. The CDR3 is CASNEDGAYEQYF. In DNA form, the CDR3 reads TGTGCCAGCAACGAAGACGGAGCCTACGAGCAGTACTTC.

V and J are TRBV6-5 and TRBJ2-2; 8 bases match TRBD2. Germline lookup yields CDR1 MNHEY and CDR2 SVGAGI. There are 16 residues in the CDR3. V dropped 4 bases and J dropped 4; count of bases not matched to a gene: 8. The CDR3: CASSSPGGPGTGELFF. The CDR3, as DNA: TGTGCCAGCAGTTCCCCGGGGGGGCCCGGCACCGGGGAGCTGTTTTTT.

The gene calls are TRBV7-2 and TRBJ1-2; possibly TRBD1 for D (6 bases). The ends were cut back, 4 bases at V and 9 bases at J, with 9 bases in the middle. CDR1 is SGHTA, CDR2 FQGNSA, per germline. The CDR3 loop spans 11 amino acids. Here the CDR3 reads CASSSDSRYTF. In nucleotides, the CDR3 is TGTGCCAGCAGCTCGGACAGCCGCTACACCTTC.

The V and J genes are TRBV5-1 and TRBJ1-1, with D possibly being TRBD1 (6 bases). V gave up 3 bases and J gave up 1 base, with 19 bases separating them. The CDR3 runs to 17 residues. Germline V lookup: CDR1 SGHRS, CDR2 YFSETQ. The CDR3 spells CASSSVGGRRTNTEAFF. The DNA for the CDR3 is TGCGCCAGCAGCTCCGTGGGGGGGCGCAGAACGAACACTGAAGCTTTCTTT.

The V gene is TRBV20-1, the J gene TRBJ2-5; D may be TRBD2 (5 bases). Germline CDR1 DFQATT, CDR2 SNEGSKA (reference sequence). The V end lost 6 bases, the J end lost 5 bases, and 10 bases lay between the germline ends. CDR3 size: 11 residues. CDR3 coding DNA: TGCAGTGCCGAGAGAGGGGAGACCCAGTACTTC. Protein: CSAERGETQYF.

This chain links TRBV5-1 with TRBJ2-2; 10 positions agree with TRBD2. Per the germline V gene, CDR1 is SGHRS and CDR2 is YFSETQ. The V and J ends lost 4 bases and 7 bases, in that order; junction bases with no gene match: 16. The CDR3 is 18 residues long. CDR3 region: CASSTPGGERGGLGELFF. The DNA for the CDR3 is TGCGCCAGCAGCACCCCCGGGGGGGAGCGGGGGGGCCTCGGGGAGCTGTTTTTT.

The chain recombines TRBV6-5 with TRBJ1-1, with unresolved D. CDR1 and CDR2 from the germline V gene are MNHEY and SVGAGI. V was trimmed by 6 bases and J by 1 base, leaving 9 bases between them. CDR3 length: 13 amino acids. The CDR3 DNA reads as TGTGCCAGCAGAAGACGGAGGAACACTGAAGCTTTCTTT. Its translation is CASRRRRNTEAFF.